This TCR beta chain originates from a study of T cells after yellow fever vaccination. The CDR3 has 15 amino acids. V lost 3 bases and J lost 6; bases outside the gene matches: 6. Germline V CDR1 and CDR2: LGHNA, YNFKEQ. TCRdb ran MiXCR on the 5' RACE reads and lists one entry per CDR3 protein. The table shows 25,000 or so distinct CDR3 sequences, with over 3.5% occurring only once. General study points: Weaker, the secondary response peaked sooner, at day 5 versus 15.

The receptor was isolated from a man younger than 35 who received the YFV17D yellow fever vaccine. This rearrangement joins TRBV4-2 to TRBJ2-2; 8 bases line up with TRBD1. Sequenced material: PBMCs, either bulk or a sorted T-cell subset (CD4+, CD8+, memory, or dextramer-sorted; not recorded which), taken on the day of the yellow fever booster vaccination. For the CDR3, the DNA is TGTGCCAGCAGCCAGGAGACAGGGGAGCCCGGGGAGCTGTTTTTT. Protein: CASSQETGEPGELFF.